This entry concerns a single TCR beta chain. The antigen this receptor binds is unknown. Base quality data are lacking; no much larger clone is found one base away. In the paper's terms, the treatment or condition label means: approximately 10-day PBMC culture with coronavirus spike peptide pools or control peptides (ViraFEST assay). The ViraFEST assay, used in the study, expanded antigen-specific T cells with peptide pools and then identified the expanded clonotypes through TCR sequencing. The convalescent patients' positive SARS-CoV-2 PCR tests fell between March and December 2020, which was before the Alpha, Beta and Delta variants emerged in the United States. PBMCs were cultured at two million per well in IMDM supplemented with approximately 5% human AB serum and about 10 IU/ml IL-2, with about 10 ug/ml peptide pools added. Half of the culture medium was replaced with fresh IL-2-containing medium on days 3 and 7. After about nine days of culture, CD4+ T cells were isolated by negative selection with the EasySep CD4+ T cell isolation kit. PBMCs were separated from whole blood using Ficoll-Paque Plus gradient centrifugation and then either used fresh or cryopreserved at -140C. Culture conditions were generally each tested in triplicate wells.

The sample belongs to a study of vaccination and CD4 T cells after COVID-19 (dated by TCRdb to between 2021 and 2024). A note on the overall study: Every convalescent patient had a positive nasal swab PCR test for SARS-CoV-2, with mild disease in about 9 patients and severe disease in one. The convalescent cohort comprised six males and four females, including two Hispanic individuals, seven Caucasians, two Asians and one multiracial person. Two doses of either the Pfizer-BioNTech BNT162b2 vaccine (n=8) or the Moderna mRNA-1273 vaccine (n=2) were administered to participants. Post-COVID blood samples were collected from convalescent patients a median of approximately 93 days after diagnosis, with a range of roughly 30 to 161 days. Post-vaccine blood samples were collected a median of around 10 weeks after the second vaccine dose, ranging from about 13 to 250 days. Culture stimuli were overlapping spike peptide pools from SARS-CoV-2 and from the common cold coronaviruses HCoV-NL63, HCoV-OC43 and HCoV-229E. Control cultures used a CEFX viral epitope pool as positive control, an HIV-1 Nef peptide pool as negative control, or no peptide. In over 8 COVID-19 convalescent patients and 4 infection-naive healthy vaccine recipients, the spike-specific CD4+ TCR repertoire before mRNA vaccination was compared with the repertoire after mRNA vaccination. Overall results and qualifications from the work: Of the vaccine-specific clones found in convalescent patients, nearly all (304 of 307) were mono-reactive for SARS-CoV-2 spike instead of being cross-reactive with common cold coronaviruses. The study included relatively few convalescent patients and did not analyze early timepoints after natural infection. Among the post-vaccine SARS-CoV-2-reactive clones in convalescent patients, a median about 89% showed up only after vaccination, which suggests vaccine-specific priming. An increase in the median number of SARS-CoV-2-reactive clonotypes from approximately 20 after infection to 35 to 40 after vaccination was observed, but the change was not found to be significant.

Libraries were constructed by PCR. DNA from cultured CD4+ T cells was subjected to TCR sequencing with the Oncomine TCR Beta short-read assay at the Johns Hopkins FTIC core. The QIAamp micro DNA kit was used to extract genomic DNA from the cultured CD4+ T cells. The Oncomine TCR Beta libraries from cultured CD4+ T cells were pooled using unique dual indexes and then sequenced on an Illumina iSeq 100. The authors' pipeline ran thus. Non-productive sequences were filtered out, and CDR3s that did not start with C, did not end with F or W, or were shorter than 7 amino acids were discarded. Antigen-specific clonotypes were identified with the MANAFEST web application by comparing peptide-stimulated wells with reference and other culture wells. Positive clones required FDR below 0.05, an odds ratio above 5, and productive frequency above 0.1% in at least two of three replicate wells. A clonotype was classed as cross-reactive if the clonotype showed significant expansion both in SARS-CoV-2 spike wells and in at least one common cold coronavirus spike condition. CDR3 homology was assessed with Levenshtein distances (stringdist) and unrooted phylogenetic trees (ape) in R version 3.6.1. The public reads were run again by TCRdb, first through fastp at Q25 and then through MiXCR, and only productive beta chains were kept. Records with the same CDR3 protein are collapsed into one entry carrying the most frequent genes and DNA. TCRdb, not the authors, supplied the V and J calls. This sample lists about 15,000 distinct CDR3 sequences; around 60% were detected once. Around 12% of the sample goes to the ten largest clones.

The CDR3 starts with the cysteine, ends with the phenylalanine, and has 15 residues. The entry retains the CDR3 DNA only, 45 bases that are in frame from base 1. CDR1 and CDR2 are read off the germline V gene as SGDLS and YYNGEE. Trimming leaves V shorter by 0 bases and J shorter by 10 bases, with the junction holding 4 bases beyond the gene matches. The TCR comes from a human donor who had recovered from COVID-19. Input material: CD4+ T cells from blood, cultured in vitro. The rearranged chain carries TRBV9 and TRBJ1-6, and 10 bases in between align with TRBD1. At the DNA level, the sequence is TGTGCCAGCAGCGTAGGGGGGACAGGGGACTCACCCCTCCACTTT. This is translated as CASSVGGTGDSPLHF.